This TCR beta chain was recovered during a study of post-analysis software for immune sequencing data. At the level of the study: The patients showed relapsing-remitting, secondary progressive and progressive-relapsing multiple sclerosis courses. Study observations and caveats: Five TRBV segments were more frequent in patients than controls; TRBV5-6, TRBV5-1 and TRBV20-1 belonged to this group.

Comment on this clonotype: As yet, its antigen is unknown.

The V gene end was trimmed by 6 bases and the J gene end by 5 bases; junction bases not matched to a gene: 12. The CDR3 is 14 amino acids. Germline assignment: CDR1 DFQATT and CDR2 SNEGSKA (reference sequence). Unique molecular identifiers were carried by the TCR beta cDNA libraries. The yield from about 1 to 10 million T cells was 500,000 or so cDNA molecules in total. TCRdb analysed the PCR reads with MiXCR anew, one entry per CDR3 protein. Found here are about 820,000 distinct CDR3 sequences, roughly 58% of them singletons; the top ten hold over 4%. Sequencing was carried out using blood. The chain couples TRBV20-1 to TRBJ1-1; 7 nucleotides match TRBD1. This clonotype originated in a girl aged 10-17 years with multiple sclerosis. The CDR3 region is CSADLRQGTTEAFF. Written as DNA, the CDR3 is TGCAGTGCAGACCTCAGACAGGGAACGACTGAAGCTTTCTTT.